This is a list of T cell receptor beta chains from one sample in a study of T-cell memory formation after mild COVID-19. TCRdb reprocessed the 5' RACE reads via MiXCR and lists one record per CDR3 protein. The data contain over 150,000 distinct CDR3 sequences, 20% to 25% of them singletons. The sample was PBMCs or a T cell subset sorted from them (not recorded which). These receptors all come from an adult woman who had mild COVID-19 (a few samples of this study predate the infection). Cell type and time point are not known. Both conserved end residues are part of each CDR3. D genes are given only for firm matches. Rows give clone size only sometimes, using once, few, many, or a class for an expanded clone.

clone_size j_call v_call d_call cdr3_aa cdr3_nt
few TRBJ2-1 TRBV2 TRBD1 CATPGTGANEQFF TGTGCCACCCCCGGGACAGGGGCCAATGAGCAGTTCTTC
NA TRBJ2-3 TRBV29-1 NA CSVEDRNTDTQYF TGCAGCGTTGAAGATAGAAACACAGATACGCAGTATTTT
few TRBJ2-3 TRBV9 TRBD2 CASSLGAGASTDTQYF TGTGCCAGCAGCCTCGGAGCGGGGGCTAGCACAGATACGCAGTATTTT
NA TRBJ2-3 TRBV9 TRBD2 CASSETGTSGGSSTDTQYF TGTGCCAGCAGCGAGACCGGGACTAGCGGGGGGTCTAGCACAGATACGCAGTATTTT
NA TRBJ2-1 TRBV6-2/TRBV6-3 NA CASSRPSLRRFWEGDEQFF TGTGCCAGCAGCCGACCTTCCCTCCGACGATTCTGGGAGGGGGATGAGCAGTTCTTC
many TRBJ2-5 TRBV24-1 NA CATSEGVGKETQYF TGTGCCACCAGTGAGGGTGTGGGGAAAGAGACCCAGTACTTC
few TRBJ2-3 TRBV24-1 NA CATSDLGQDSTDTQYF TGTGCCACCAGTGATTTGGGCCAGGACAGTACAGATACGCAGTATTTT
NA TRBJ1-5 TRBV9 NA CASSVENNQPQHF TGTGCCAGCAGCGTAGAGAATAATCAGCCCCAGCATTTT
NA TRBJ1-2 TRBV7-9 NA CASSLAWTVGDGYTF TGTGCCAGCAGCTTAGCCTGGACAGTAGGCGATGGCTACACCTTC
few TRBJ2-1 TRBV7-9 NA CASSPPFNEQFF TGTGCCAGCAGCCCCCCTTTCAATGAGCAGTTCTTC
NA TRBJ2-5 TRBV4-3 NA CASSQDKELRATQYF TGCGCCAGCAGCCAAGATAAGGAGTTGAGGGCGACCCAGTACTTC
few TRBJ2-7 TRBV4-1 TRBD2 CASSGLASSYEQYF TGCGCCAGCAGCGGACTAGCGTCTAGCTACGAGCAGTACTTC
many TRBJ2-1 TRBV29-1 TRBD2 CSVARDYTAYNEQFF TGCAGCGTTGCCCGGGACTACACCGCCTACAATGAGCAGTTCTTC
NA TRBJ2-5 TRBV29-1 NA CSGWDTQMTQETQYF TGCAGCGGCTGGGACACTCAAATGACACAAGAGACCCAGTACTTC
NA TRBJ1-1 TRBV6-5 TRBD1 CASSSGTDFLAKAFF TGTGCCAGCAGTAGTGGGACAGATTTTTTGGCGAAAGCTTTCTTT
NA TRBJ2-4 TRBV5-1 TRBD1 CASSFGLGQGVFLAKNIQYF TGCGCCAGCAGCTTCGGTCTGGGACAGGGTGTTTTTCTAGCCAAAAACATTCAGTACTTC
few TRBJ2-1 TRBV10-3 NA CAISEGTFGYNEQFF TGTGCCATCAGTGAAGGGACTTTTGGTTACAATGAGCAGTTCTTC
NA TRBJ1-2 TRBV4-1 TRBD1 CASSQIIQGPYGYTF TGCGCCAGCAGCCAGATCATACAGGGGCCCTATGGCTACACCTTC
few TRBJ1-1 TRBV6-5 NA CASSYSPGNTEAFF TGTGCCAGCAGTTACTCGCCAGGGAACACTGAAGCTTTCTTT
NA TRBJ2-1 TRBV7-9 TRBD2 CASSPIAGEVYNEQFF TGTGCCAGCAGCCCCATAGCGGGAGAGGTCTACAATGAGCAGTTCTTC
NA TRBJ2-1 TRBV2 TRBD2 CANLAGEYNEQFF TGTGCCAACCTAGCGGGAGAGTACAATGAGCAGTTCTTC
few TRBJ2-7 TRBV6-5 TRBD1 CASSLGQGAGEQYF TGTGCCAGCAGTTTGGGACAGGGGGCGGGCGAGCAGTACTTC
NA TRBJ1-1 TRBV9 NA CASSPGGVGTEAFF TGTGCCAGCAGCCCCGGGGGGGTCGGCACTGAAGCTTTCTTT
many TRBJ2-1 TRBV5-6 NA CASVNRNRAYNEQFF TGTGCCAGTGTGAATCGGAACAGAGCGTACAATGAGCAGTTCTTC
few TRBJ2-2 TRBV6-5 NA CASSYFATGELFF TGTGCCAGCAGTTACTTCGCCACCGGGGAGCTGTTTTTT
few TRBJ2-1 TRBV27 NA CASSLSLAENNEQFF TGTGCCAGCAGTTTATCCCTAGCAGAGAACAATGAGCAGTTCTTC
NA TRBJ1-1 TRBV6-5 NA CASSPGQPNTEAFF TGTGCCAGCAGTCCCGGACAGCCCAACACTGAAGCTTTCTTT
NA TRBJ2-1 TRBV4-1 NA CASSQNRGHLNNEQFF TGCGCCAGCAGCCAAAATAGGGGACACCTCAACAATGAGCAGTTCTTC
few TRBJ1-4 TRBV29-1 NA CSVVYIGEGDEKLFF TGCAGCGTTGTCTATATAGGGGAGGGGGATGAAAAACTGTTTTTT
few TRBJ2-3 TRBV7-8 NA CASSFLGEGAGTDTQYF TGTGCCAGCAGCTTCCTAGGGGAGGGGGCGGGCACAGATACGCAGTATTTT
many TRBJ2-1 TRBV6-4 TRBD1 CASSTEGAGYNEQFF TGTGCCAGCAGTACCGAGGGGGCAGGGTACAATGAGCAGTTCTTC
NA TRBJ1-2 TRBV5-1 NA CASRMGGAPEGYTF TGCGCCAGCAGGATGGGGGGGGCCCCGGAGGGCTACACCTTC
many TRBJ2-7 TRBV11-3 NA CASSYTYEQYF TGTGCCAGCAGCTACACCTACGAGCAGTACTTC
NA TRBJ2-5 TRBV24-1 TRBD1 CATSDGTGQETQYF TGTGCCACCAGTGACGGGACAGGGCAAGAGACCCAGTACTTC
few TRBJ2-1 TRBV9 NA CASSVGGGPHNEQFF TGTGCCAGCAGCGTAGGTGGCGGACCCCACAATGAGCAGTTCTTC
NA TRBJ1-1 TRBV5-1 NA CASSPGLYPEAFF TGCGCCAGCAGCCCAGGGTTATACCCTGAAGCTTTCTTT
few TRBJ2-2 TRBV11-3 TRBD2 CASSSGLAGGTGELFF TGTGCCAGCAGCTCCGGACTAGCGGGAGGGACCGGGGAGCTGTTTTTT
NA TRBJ2-1 TRBV29-1 TRBD1 CSVEDRAGGSEQFF TGCAGCGTTGAAGATCGGGCAGGGGGCTCTGAGCAGTTCTTC
NA TRBJ2-1 TRBV12-3/TRBV12-4 NA CASSWGAYNEQFF TGTGCCAGCAGCTGGGGGGCTTACAATGAGCAGTTCTTC
NA TRBJ1-1 TRBV12-3/TRBV12-4 NA CASSPFRRGRFTEAFF TGTGCCAGCAGTCCCTTCCGGAGAGGGAGGTTCACTGAAGCTTTCTTT
NA TRBJ2-2 TRBV9 NA CASSVGGPTGELFF TGTGCCAGCAGCGTAGGAGGGCCAACCGGGGAGCTGTTTTTT
many TRBJ2-1 TRBV7-6 TRBD2 CASSPELAGGSYNEQFF TGTGCCAGCAGCCCAGAACTAGCGGGGGGTTCCTACAATGAGCAGTTCTTC
NA TRBJ1-1 TRBV7-9 NA CASRLSGTEAFF TGTGCCAGCAGGTTATCCGGGACTGAAGCTTTCTTT
many TRBJ2-1 TRBV7-3 NA CASSLGTWDEQFF TGTGCCAGCAGCTTGGGGACATGGGATGAGCAGTTCTTC
many TRBJ2-7 TRBV7-9 NA CASSFTGNEQYF TGTGCCAGCAGCTTTACCGGGAACGAGCAGTACTTC
NA TRBJ1-1 TRBV9 TRBD1 CASGTGGFEAFF TGTGCCAGCGGGACAGGGGGCTTTGAAGCTTTCTTT
few TRBJ2-5 TRBV25-1 TRBD2 CASGGLAGDIQETQYF TGTGCCAGCGGGGGACTAGCGGGGGATATCCAAGAGACCCAGTACTTC
NA TRBJ1-1 TRBV4-2 NA CASSQDLIFSNTEAFF TGTGCCAGCAGCCAAGATCTTATTTTTTCGAACACTGAAGCTTTCTTT
NA TRBJ2-7 TRBV5-4 TRBD2 CASSIDRLRGTSGRTPFSEQYF TGTGCCAGCAGCATAGACCGCCTCCGGGGAACTAGCGGGAGGACGCCTTTCAGCGAGCAGTACTTC
few TRBJ1-4 TRBV24-1 NA CATRGLNEKLFF TGTGCCACCAGAGGCCTAAATGAAAAACTGTTTTTT
NA TRBJ1-1 TRBV27 NA CASSLEGPATEAFF TGTGCCAGCAGTTTGGAGGGGCCAGCCACTGAAGCTTTCTTT
NA TRBJ1-1 TRBV21-1 NA CASSQPGEAFF TGTGCCAGCAGCCAGCCGGGTGAAGCTTTCTTT
NA TRBJ2-3 TRBV7-2 NA CASSGSRPLSFTHTQYF TGTGCCAGCAGCGGGTCGCGGCCCCTATCTTTCACACATACGCAGTATTTT
NA TRBJ1-1 TRBV27 NA CASSLGVGLGTEAFF TGTGCCAGCAGTTTGGGAGTGGGACTGGGCACTGAAGCTTTCTTT